This passage covers 20 T cell receptor beta chains from one sample sequenced in a study of control samples from healthy donors and cancer patients. Measured with immunoSEQ multiplex PCR; TCRdb has only the in-frame clones, and not every one. The data contain 150,000 to 200,000 clones, approximately 90% of them singletons. The source material was blood. These receptors were collected from a man aged 30 to 39 in good health.

This rearrangement joins TRBV11-3 to TRBJ1-5; no firm D call. The germline CDR1 and CDR2 sequences are SGHNT and YENEEA. V lost 5 bases and J 3 bases, leaving 17 bases between the germline ends. This CDR3 is 16 amino acids long. CDR3 loop: CASSHDRVSHNQPQHF. Here the CDR3 DNA reads TGTGCCAGCAGCCACGACCGGGTCTCTCACAATCAGCCCCAGCATTTT.

As concerns this clone: Different DNA sequences within this sample yield the same CDR3. For the CDR3, the DNA is TGTGCCAGCAGCCCCCAAGGGACTTTCGAGCAGTACTTC. Translating gives CASSPQGTFEQYF. The chain couples TRBV7-9 to TRBJ2-7, with D possibly matching TRBD2 (6 bases). The V and J ends lost 5 bases and 6 bases respectively, with 14 bases between them. The length of the CDR3 is 13 residues. From germline, CDR1 is SEHNR and CDR2 FQNEAQ (reference sequence).

J is TRBJ1-6 and V is TRBV19, with 9 bases matching TRBD1. J gave up 9 bases and V 3 bases, and 3 bases lay outside the gene matches. This CDR3 contains 14 residues. Germline V gene sequence: CDR1 LNHDA, CDR2 SQIVND (reference sequence). As DNA, the CDR3 is TGTGCCAGTAGTATTGGGGACAGGGCTTCACCCCTCCACTTT. Translation: CASSIGDRASPLHF. Complete variable domain (other parts from reference TRBV19 and TRBJ1-6): DGGITQSPKYLFRKEGQNVTLSCEQNLNHDAMYWYRQDPGQGLRLIYYSQIVNDFQKGDIAEGYSVSREKKESFPLTVTSAQKNPTAFYLCASSIGDRASPLHFGNGTRLTVT.

The sample holds a few counts of this clone. The chain recombines TRBV5-1 with TRBJ2-2; D gene unclear. The germline V gene has CDR1 SGHRS and CDR2 YFSETQ. The CDR3 runs to 13 residues. Trimming left V 1 base short and J 4 bases short, with 5 bases between. The CDR3 DNA follows: TGCGCCAGCAGCTTGCCAGTCACCGGGGAGCTGTTTTTT. Encoded protein: CASSLPVTGELFF.

The chain carries TRBV15 and TRBJ2-6; TRBD2 aligns across 7 bases. CDR3 length equals 16 residues. After removal of 0 bases from V and 2 bases from J, the junction contained 1 base not matched to a gene. The germline CDR1 and CDR2 sequences are LNHNV and YYDKDF (reference sequence). CDR3 bases: TGTGCCACCAGCAGAGATCTAGCGGCTGGGGCCAACGTCCTGACTTTC. Protein product: CATSRDLAAGANVLTF.

V and J are TRBV12-3 or TRBV12-4 and TRBJ1-6; D remains ambiguous. Deletions cut 7 bases from V and 7 bases from J, with 5 bases between. CDR3 size: 11 residues. The CDR3, as DNA: TGTGCCAGCACAGCAAATTCACCCCTCCACTTT. As protein: CASTANSPLHF.

The V gene is TRBV9, the J gene TRBJ1-2; D not certain. The germline V gene encodes CDR1 SGDLS and CDR2 YYNGEE. There are 12 residues in the CDR3. Trimming pared 9 bases from V and 4 bases from J, leaving 13 bases between. The DNA of the CDR3 is TGTGCCAAAGGAGGGCTCCTCTATGGCTACACCTTC. Translating gives CAKGGLLYGYTF.

This chain joins TRBV6-5 and TRBJ2-7; 10 bases match TRBD2. The germline V gene has CDR1 MNHEY and CDR2 SVGAGI. There are 16 residues in the CDR3. After removal of 0 bases from V and 7 bases from J, the junction contained 9 bases not matched to a gene. CDR3 amino acids: CASSYSVASGSQEQYF. The CDR3 region has the DNA TGTGCCAGCAGTTACTCGGTCGCTAGCGGGAGTCAAGAGCAGTACTTC.

This clone showed up just a few times. This rearrangement joins TRBV3-1 (or the pseudogene TRBV3-2) to TRBJ1-5; D gene ambiguous. Trimming stripped 5 bases from V and 2 bases from J, with 10 bases between. This CDR3 has 14 residues. From germline, CDR1 is LGHDT and CDR2 YNNKEL (reference sequence). The CDR3 region has the DNA TGTGCCAGCAGCAAGGATGTTGGCAATCAGCCCCAGCATTTT. Protein product: CASSKDVGNQPQHF.

The CDR3 sequence: CASSLRQLGTEAFF. DNA for the CDR3: TGTGCCAGCAGTTTGCGACAGTTGGGGACTGAAGCTTTCTTT. This rearrangement joins TRBV28 to TRBJ1-1, with D maybe TRBD1 (5 bases). Trimming shortened V by 3 bases and J by 5 bases, and 13 bases separated the two germline ends. The CDR3 has 14 amino acids. Looked up from germline, CDR1 is MDHEN and CDR2 is SYDVKM.

This rearrangement joins TRBV5-4 to TRBJ2-7; 8 nucleotides align to TRBD2. Germline assignment: CDR1 SGHNT and CDR2 YYREEE (reference sequence). Germline trimming cut 1 base from V and 3 bases from J; bases unmatched to any gene: 9. The CDR3 spans 16 residues. The CDR3: CASSLTGTRGIYEQYF. CDR3 in DNA: TGTGCCAGCAGCTTGACCGGGACTAGGGGTATCTACGAGCAGTACTTC.

The CDR3 loop is CATSPRGERTNEKLFF. The CDR3 DNA follows: TGTGCCACCAGCCCCAGGGGTGAGAGAACTAATGAAAAACTGTTTTTT. The chain carries TRBV15 and TRBJ1-4; D is perhaps TRBD1 (6 bases). Germline CDR1 LNHNV, CDR2 YYDKDF (reference sequence). This CDR3 spans 16 amino acids. The V end was cut by 5 bases, the J end by 1 base, with 14 bases between.

As regards this clone: The junction differs from germline at one of its ends, possibly a read error. The V and J genes are TRBV6-1 and TRBJ1-5; D is unclear. Germline V gene sequence: CDR1 MNHNS, CDR2 SASEGT. The CDR3 contains 15 residues. CDR3: CASTETYLSNQPQHF. The CDR3 region has the DNA TGTGCCAGCACTGAAACTTACCTTAGCAATCAGCCCCAGCATTTT.

The chain couples TRBV19 to TRBJ1-2; the D is unclear. Trimming took 0 bases from V and 10 from J, leaving 12 bases between them. This CDR3 region has 13 residues. The germline V gene encodes CDR1 LNHDA and CDR2 SQIVND (reference sequence). The CDR3 DNA reads TGTGCCAGTAGTATAGATGGAAGGTTCGACTACACCTTC. It is translated as CASSIDGRFDYTF.

The J gene is TRBJ2-3, the V gene TRBV24-1; 8 bases fit TRBD1. The CDR3 length is 14 residues. Germline-derived CDR1 and CDR2 are KGHDR and SFDVKD. V trimming: 4 bases; J trimming: 9 bases; junction bases outside the gene matches: 8. The CDR3 reads CATSEPTGVATQYF. DNA for the CDR3: TGTGCCACCAGTGAACCGACAGGGGTCGCCACGCAGTATTTT.

The chain couples TRBV4-2 to TRBJ2-3, with 7 nucleotides matching TRBD1. CDR1 is LGHNA and CDR2 is YNFKEQ in the germline V gene. Trimming at V came to 1 base and at J to 0 bases, leaving 7 bases not matched to a gene. There are 17 residues in the CDR3. CDR3 bases: TGTGCCAGCAGCCAAGTAGAAGGGGGCCCTAGCACAGATACGCAGTATTTT. Amino acid sequence: CASSQVEGGPSTDTQYF.

The CDR3 nucleotides read TGTGCCAGCAGCCAAGATGCACAGGGGTTGCAGTTCTTC. This encodes CASSQDAQGLQFF. The V gene is TRBV14, the J gene TRBJ2-1, with TRBD1 matching 7 bases. The CDR3 runs to 13 residues. V gave up 0 bases and J gave up 12 bases; unmatched junction bases: 5. Germline V gene sequence: CDR1 SGHDN, CDR2 FVKESK.

This chain connects TRBV3-1 (or the pseudogene TRBV3-2) to TRBJ1-1; no clear D gene. This CDR3 is built from 15 residues. The V and J ends lost 2 bases and 1 base respectively, with 11 bases between them. The germline CDR1 and CDR2 sequences are LGHDT and YNNKEL (reference sequence). CDR3 sequence: CASSQWGGSNTEAFF. The CDR3 bases are TGTGCCAGCAGCCAATGGGGAGGGTCGAACACTGAAGCTTTCTTT.

V usage is TRBV3-1 (or the pseudogene TRBV3-2) and J usage is TRBJ2-1; 7 bases fit TRBD1. The V gene's germline CDR1 is LGHDT and CDR2 YNNKEL (reference sequence). The trim removed 0 bases at V and 5 bases at J, leaving 4 bases unmatched. CDR3 length equals 15 residues. The CDR3 DNA sequence: TGTGCCAGCAGCCAAGATCTAGGGGGCCACAATGAGCAGTTCTTC. This encodes CASSQDLGGHNEQFF.

The V gene is TRBV5-6, the J gene TRBJ2-1, with a possible D match to TRBD2 (6 bases). Germline V CDR1 and CDR2: SGHDT, YYEEEE. The CDR3 contains 18 residues. Trimming took off 4 bases at V and 2 bases at J, with 22 bases between the two ends. The CDR3, as DNA: TGTGCCAGCAGCGGGACGGTGTCGGGACTGGGACCCTACAATGAGCAGTTCTTC. This gives the protein CASSGTVSGLGPYNEQFF.